The source of this T cell receptor beta chain is a study of resident and recirculating memory T cells in vitiligo. Study-level points and caveats: Sequences differed between biopsy sites and patients, suggesting private specificity. Clonality differed among vitiligo lesions, with no unique dominant clone.

Stability required unchanged lesions during the previous 6 months. Patients who had received treatment within the previous three months were excluded. Per germline, CDR1 SGHAT and CDR2 FQNNGV. V was shortened by 0 bases and J by 4 bases, with 10 bases between the two germline ends. The CDR3 totals 15 residues. Assay used: immunoSEQ multiplex PCR; TCRdb lists only in-frame clones, some missing. The sample comprises tens of thousands of clones, approximately 93% of which are singletons, and over 4% rests with the top ten. With regard to this clone: What it binds is unknown.

The receptor was derived from a male donor with vitiligo. The genes are TRBV11-2 and TRBJ2-1; D perhaps matches TRBD1 (5 bases). The specimen was blood. The DNA for the CDR3 is TGTGCCAGCAGCTTAGACCCAGGGCGTTACAATGAGCAGTTCTTC. Protein: CASSLDPGRYNEQFF.